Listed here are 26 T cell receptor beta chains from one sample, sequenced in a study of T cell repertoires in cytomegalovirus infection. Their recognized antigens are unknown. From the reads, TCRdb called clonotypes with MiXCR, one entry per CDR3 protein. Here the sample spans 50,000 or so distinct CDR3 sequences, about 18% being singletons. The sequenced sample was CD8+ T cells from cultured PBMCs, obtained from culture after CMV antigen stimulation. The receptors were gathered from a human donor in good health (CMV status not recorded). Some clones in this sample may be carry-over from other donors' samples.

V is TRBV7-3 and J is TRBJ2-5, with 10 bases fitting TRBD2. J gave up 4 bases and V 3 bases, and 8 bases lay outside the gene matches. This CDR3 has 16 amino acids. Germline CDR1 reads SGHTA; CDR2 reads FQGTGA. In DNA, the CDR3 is TGTGCCAGCAGCTTGGGAGCGGGGGGGCCGGGAGAGACCCAGTACTTC. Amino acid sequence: CASSLGAGGPGETQYF.

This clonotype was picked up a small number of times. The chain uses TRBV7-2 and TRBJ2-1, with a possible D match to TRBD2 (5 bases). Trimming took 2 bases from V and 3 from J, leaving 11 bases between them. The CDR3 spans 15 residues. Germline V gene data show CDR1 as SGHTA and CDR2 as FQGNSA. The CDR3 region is CASSLNKRIYNEQFF. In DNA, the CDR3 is TGTGCCAGCAGCTTAAACAAGCGGATCTACAATGAGCAGTTCTTC.

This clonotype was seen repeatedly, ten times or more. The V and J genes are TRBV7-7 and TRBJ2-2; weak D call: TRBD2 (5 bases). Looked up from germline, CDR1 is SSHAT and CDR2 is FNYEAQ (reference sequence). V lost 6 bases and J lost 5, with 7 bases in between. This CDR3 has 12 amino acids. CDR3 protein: CASRSGTGELFF. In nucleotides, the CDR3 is TGTGCCAGCAGATCGGGGACCGGGGAGCTGTTTTTT.

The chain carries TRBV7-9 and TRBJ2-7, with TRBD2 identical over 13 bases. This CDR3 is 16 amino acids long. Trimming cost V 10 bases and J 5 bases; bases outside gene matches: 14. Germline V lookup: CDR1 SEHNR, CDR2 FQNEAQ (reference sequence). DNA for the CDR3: TGTGCCACCGGGGAACGGACTAGCGGGAGTTTAGACGAGCAGTACTTC. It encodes CATGERTSGSLDEQYF.

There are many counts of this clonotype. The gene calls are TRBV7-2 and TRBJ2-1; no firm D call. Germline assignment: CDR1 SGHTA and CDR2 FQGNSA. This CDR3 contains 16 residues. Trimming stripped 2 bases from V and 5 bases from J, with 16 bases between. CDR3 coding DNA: TGTGCCAGCAGCTTAAATAAGCGTGGTCGGAACAATGAGCAGTTCTTC. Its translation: CASSLNKRGRNNEQFF.

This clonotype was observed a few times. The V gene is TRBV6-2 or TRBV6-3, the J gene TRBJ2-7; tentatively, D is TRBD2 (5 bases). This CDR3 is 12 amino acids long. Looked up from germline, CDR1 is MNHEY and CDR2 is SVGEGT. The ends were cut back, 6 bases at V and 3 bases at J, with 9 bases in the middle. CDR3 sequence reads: CASSPGIYEQYF. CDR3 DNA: TGTGCCAGCAGCCCGGGAATCTACGAGCAGTACTTC.

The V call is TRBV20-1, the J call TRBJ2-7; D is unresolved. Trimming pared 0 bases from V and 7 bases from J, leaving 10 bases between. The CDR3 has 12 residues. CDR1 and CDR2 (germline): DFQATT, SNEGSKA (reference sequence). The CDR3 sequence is CSARDLTREQYF. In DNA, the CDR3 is TGCAGTGCTAGAGATCTGACTCGAGAGCAGTACTTC.

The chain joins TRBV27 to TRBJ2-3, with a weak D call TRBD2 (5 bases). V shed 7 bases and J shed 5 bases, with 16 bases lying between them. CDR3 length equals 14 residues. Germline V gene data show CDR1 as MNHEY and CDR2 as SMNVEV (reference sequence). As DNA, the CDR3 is TGTGCCAGCACCTCACTGAGGGAGAAAGATACGCAGTATTTT. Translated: CASTSLREKDTQYF.

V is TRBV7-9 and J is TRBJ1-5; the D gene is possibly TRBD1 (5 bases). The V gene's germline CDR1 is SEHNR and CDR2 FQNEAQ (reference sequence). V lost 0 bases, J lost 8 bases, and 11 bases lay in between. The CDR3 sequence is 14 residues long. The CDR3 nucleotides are TGTGCCAGCAGCTTAGCGGGACTAGGGGAGCCCCAGCATTTT. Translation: CASSLAGLGEPQHF.

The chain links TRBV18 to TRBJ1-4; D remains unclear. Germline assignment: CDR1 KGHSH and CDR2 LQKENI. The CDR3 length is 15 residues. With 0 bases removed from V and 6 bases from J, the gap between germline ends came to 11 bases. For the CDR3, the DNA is TGTGCCAGCTCACCACCGGGAACTTCTTATGAAAAACTGTTTTTT. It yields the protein CASSPPGTSYEKLFF.

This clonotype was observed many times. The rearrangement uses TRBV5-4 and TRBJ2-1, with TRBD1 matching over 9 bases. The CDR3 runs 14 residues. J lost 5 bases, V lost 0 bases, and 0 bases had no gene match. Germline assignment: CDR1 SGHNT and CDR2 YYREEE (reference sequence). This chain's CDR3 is CASSLGQGDNEQFF. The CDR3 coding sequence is TGTGCCAGCAGCTTGGGACAGGGGGACAATGAGCAGTTCTTC.

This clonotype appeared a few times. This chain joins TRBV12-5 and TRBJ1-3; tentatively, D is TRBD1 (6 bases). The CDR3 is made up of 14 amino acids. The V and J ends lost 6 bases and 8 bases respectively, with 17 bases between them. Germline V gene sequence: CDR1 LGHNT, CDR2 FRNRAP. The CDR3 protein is CASGPGTPVDTIYF. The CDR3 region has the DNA TGTGCTAGTGGCCCCGGGACACCTGTGGACACCATATATTTT. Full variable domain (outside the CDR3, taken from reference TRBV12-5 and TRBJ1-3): DARVTQTPRHKVTEMGQEVTMRCQPILGHNTVFWYRQTMMQGLELLAYFRNRAPLDDSGMPKDRFSAEMPDATLATLKIQPSEPRDSAVYFCASGPGTPVDTIYFGEGSWLTVV.

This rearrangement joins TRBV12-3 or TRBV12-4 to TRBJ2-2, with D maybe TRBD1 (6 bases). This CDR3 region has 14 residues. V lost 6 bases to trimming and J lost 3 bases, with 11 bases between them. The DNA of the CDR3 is TGTGCCAGCAGCCCCACAGGGTACACCGGGGAGCTGTTTTTT. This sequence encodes CASSPTGYTGELFF.

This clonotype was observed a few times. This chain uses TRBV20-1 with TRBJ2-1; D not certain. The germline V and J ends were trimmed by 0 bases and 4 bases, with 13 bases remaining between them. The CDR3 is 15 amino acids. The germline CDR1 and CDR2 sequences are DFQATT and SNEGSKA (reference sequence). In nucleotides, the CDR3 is TGCAGTGCTAGAGACAGAACCCACTTATACAATGAGCAGTTCTTC. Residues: CSARDRTHLYNEQFF.

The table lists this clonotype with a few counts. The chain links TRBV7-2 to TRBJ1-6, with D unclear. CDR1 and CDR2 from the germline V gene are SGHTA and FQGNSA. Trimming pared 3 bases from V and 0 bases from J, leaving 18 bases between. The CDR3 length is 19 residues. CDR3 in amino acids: CASSLTLSVRGSYNSPLHF. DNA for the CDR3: TGTGCCAGCAGCTTGACTTTGTCCGTCCGTGGCTCCTATAATTCACCCCTCCACTTT.

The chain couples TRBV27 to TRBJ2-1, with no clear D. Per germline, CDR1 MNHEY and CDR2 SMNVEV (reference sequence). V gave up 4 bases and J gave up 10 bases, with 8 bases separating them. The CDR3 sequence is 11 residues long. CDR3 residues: CASSSSYEQFF. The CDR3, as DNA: TGTGCCAGCAGTTCCTCCTACGAGCAGTTCTTC.

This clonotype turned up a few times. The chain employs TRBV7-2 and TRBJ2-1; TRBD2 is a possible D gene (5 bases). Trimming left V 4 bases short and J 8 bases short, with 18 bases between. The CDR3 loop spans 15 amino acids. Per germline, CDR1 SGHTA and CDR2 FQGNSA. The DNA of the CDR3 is TGTGCCAGCAGCTGGGGTGGGAGAGGTGTAGATGAGCAGTTCTTC. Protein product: CASSWGGRGVDEQFF.

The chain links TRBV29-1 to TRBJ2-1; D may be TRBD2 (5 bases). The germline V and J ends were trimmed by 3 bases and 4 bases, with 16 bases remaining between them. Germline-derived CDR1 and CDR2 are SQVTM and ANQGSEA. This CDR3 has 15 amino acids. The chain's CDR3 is CSVEDRATGYNEQFF. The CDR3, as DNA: TGCAGCGTTGAGGACCGGGCCACGGGGTACAATGAGCAGTTCTTC.

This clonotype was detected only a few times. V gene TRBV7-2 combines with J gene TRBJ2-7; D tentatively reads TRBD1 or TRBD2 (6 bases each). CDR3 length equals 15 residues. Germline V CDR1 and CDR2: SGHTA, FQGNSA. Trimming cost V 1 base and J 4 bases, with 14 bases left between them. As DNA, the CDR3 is TGTGCCAGCAGCTTAGTGGGTGGGGGGCTGTACGAGCAGTACTTC. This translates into CASSLVGGGLYEQYF. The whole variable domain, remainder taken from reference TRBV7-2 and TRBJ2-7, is GAGVSQSPSNKVTEKGKDVELRCDPISGHTALYWYRQSLGQGLEFLIYFQGNSAPDKSGLPSDRFSAERTGGSVSTLTIQRTQQEDSAVYLCASSLVGGGLYEQYFGPGTRLTVT.

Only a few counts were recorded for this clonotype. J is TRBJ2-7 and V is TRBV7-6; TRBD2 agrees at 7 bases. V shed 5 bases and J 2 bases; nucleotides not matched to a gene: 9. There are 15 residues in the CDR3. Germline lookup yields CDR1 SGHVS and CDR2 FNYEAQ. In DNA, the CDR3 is TGTGCCAGCAGCGCTGGCCGGGACTATCCCTACGAGCAGTACTTC. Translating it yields CASSAGRDYPYEQYF.

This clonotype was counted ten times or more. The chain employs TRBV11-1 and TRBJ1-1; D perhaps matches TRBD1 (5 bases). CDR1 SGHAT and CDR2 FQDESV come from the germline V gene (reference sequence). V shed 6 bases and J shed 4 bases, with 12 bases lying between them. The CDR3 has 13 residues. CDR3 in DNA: TGTGCCAGCAGGTCGGGAGGGGCCACTGAAGCTTTCTTT. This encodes CASRSGGATEAFF.

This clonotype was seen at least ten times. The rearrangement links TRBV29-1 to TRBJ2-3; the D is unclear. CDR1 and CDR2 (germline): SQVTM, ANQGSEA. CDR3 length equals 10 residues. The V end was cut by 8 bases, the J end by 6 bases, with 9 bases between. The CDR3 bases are TGCAGCATACGATGGGATACGCAGTATTTT. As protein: CSIRWDTQYF.

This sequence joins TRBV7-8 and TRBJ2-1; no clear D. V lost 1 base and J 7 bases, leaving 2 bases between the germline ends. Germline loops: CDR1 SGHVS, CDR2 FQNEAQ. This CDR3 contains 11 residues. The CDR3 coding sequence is TGTGCCAGCAGCTTAGATAATGAGCAGTTCTTC. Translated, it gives CASSLDNEQFF.

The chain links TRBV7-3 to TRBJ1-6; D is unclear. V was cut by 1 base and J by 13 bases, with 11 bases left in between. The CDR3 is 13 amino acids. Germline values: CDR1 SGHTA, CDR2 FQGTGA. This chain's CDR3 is CASSLISGGPLHF. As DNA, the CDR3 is TGTGCCAGCAGCTTAATATCGGGAGGGCCCCTCCACTTT.

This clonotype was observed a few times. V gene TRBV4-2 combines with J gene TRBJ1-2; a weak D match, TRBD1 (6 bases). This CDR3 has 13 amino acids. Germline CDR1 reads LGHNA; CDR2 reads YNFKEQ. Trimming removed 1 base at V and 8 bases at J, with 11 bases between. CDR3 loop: CASSQGGARGYTF. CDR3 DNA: TGTGCCAGCAGCCAAGGGGGGGCCAGAGGCTACACCTTC.

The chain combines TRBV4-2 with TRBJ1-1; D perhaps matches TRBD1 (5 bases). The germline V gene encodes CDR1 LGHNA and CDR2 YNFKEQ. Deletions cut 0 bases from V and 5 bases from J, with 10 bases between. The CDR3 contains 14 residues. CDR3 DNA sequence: TGTGCCAGCAGCCAAGATAGGGACGGTACTGAAGCTTTCTTT. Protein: CASSQDRDGTEAFF.